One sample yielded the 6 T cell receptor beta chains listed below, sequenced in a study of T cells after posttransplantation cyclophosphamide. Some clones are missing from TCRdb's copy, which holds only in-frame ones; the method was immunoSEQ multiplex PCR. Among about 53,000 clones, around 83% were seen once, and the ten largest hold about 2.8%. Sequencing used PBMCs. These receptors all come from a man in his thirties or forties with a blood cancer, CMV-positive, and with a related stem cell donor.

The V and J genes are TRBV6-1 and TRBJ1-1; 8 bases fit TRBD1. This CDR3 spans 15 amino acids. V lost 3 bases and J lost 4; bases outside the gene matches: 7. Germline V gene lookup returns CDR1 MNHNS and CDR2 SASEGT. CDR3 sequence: CASSESGQGRTEAFF. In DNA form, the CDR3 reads TGTGCCAGCAGTGAGAGCGGACAGGGCCGCACTGAAGCTTTCTTT.

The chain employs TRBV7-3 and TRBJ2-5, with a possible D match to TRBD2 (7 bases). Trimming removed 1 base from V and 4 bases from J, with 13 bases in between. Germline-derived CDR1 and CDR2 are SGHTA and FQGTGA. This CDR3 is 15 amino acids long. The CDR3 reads CASSLRGGVRETQYF. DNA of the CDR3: TGTGCCAGCAGCTTAAGGGGGGGCGTTAGAGAGACCCAGTACTTC.

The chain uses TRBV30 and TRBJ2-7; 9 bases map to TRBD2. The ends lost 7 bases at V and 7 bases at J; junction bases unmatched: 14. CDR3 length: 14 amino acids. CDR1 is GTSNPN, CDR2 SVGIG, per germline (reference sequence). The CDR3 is CALRISGSQREQYF. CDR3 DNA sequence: TGTGCCTTGAGAATTAGCGGGAGTCAGCGGGAGCAGTACTTC.

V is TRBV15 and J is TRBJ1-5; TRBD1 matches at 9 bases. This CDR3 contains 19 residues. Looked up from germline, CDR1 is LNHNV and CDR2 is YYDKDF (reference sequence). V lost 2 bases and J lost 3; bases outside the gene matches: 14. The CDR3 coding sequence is TGTGCCACCAGCAGACCCCCAAAGGACAGGGGTGAATACAATCAGCCCCAGCATTTT. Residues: CATSRPPKDRGEYNQPQHF.

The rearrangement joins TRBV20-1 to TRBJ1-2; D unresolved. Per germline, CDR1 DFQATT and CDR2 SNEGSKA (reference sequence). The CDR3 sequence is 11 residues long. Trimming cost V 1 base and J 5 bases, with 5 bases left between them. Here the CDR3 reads CSARGVYGYTF. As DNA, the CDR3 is TGCAGTGCTAGAGGTGTATATGGCTACACCTTC.

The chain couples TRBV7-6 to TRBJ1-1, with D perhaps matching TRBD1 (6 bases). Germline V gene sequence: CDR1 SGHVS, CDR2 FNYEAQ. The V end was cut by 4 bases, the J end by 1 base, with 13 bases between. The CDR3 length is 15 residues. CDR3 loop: CASSSHHRENTEAFF. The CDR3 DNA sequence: TGTGCCAGCAGCTCACATCACAGGGAGAACACTGAAGCTTTCTTT.